This T cell receptor (beta chain) was identified in a study of cytomegalovirus exposure and HLA in healthy donors. There are 15 residues in the CDR3. The germline CDR1 and CDR2 sequences are SGHDT and YYEEEE. With 3 bases removed from V and 5 bases from J, the gap between germline ends came to 17 bases. The primer mix had 60 Vbeta and 13 Jbeta primers. Authors' data handling: A later analysis tallied approximately 78 million unique TCR beta chains, about 12 million of them shared. Here immunoSEQ multiplex PCR was the method, and the copy in TCRdb shows in-frame clones only, minus some. Clonal size and the V and J genes are those of that table, whereas D and trimming came from the DNA. The sample shows about 200,000 clones, roughly four fifths of them seen only once.

This chain links TRBV5-6 with TRBJ2-5; D is possibly TRBD2 (6 bases). Material: PBMCs. This receptor was obtained from a woman between 35 and 50 years old in good health and CMV-seronegative. Written as DNA, the CDR3 is TGTGCCAGCAGCTCCGTGGAAGGAGGGCGGGAGACCCAGTACTTC. Protein sequence: CASSSVEGGRETQYF. The full variable domain, in which reference TRBV5-6 and TRBJ2-5 provide the parts outside the CDR3, is DAGVTQSPTHLIKTRGQQVTLRCSPKSGHDTVSWYQQALGQGPQFIFQYYEEEERQRGNFPDRFSGHQFPNYSSELNVNALLLGDSALYLCASSSVEGGRETQYFGPGTRLLVL.